A selection of T cell receptor beta chains follows, all from one sample in a study of cytomegalovirus exposure and HLA in healthy donors. TCRdb's copy holds only in-frame clones and misses some; the assay was immunoSEQ multiplex PCR. This sample yields approximately 130,000 clones, of which about 81% are seen a single time; 9% to 9.5% belongs to the top ten. The sample taken for sequencing was PBMCs. The receptors stem from a woman between 50 and 59 years old in good health and CMV-seropositive. Each CDR3 is given with its conserved first and last residue. The D gene is left open where the match is weak. A row's size may be missing; if present it is once, few, many or a size class.

-	TRBD2	TRBV20-1	TRBJ2-1	TGCAAGATCCCATTACTAGCGGGAGGGTTCTTC	CKIPLLAGGFF
-	TRBD1	TRBV29-1	TRBJ2-5	TGCAGCGTTGAAGATCTGCAGGACAGGGGGCAAGAGACCCAGTACTTC	CSVEDLQDRGQETQYF
-	TRBD1	TRBV18	TRBJ1-1	TGTGCCAGCTCACCACCGCGGGACAGGGTTAGGAACACTGAAGCTTTCTTT	CASSPPRDRVRNTEAFF
once	TRBD2	TRBV19	TRBJ2-7	TGTGCCAGTAGTCTAAGGACTAGCGGGAGCCACGAGCAGTACTTC	CASSLRTSGSHEQYF
-	TRBD1	TRBV5-1	TRBJ1-2	TGCGCCAGCACCTCTCGGCCTCTGACAGGGCTTAACTATGGCTACACCTTC	CASTSRPLTGLNYGYTF
few	-	TRBV11-3	TRBJ1-6	TGTGCCAGCAGCCTAATCTCCTATAATTCACCCCTCCACTTT	CASSLISYNSPLHF
-	TRBD1	TRBV5-1	TRBJ2-5	TGCGCCAGCAGCTTGACAGGGGGCGGGGGACAAGAGACCCAGTACTTC	CASSLTGGGGQETQYF
-	-	TRBV27	TRBJ2-7	TGTGCCAGCAGATGGGGGAGGGGGAGTTACGAGCAGTACTTC	CASRWGRGSYEQYF
many	-	TRBV9	TRBJ1-1	TGTGCCAGCAGCGTCACCGTAGCCCTCGACACTGAAGCTTTCTTT	CASSVTVALDTEAFF
-	TRBD1	TRBV28	TRBJ1-1	TGTGCCAGCAGTTCCCGGACAGGTTCAATGAACACTGAAGCTTTCTTT	CASSSRTGSMNTEAFF
-	TRBD2	TRBV7-6	TRBJ2-5	TGTGCCAGCAGCTTCCCCTCAACTAGCGGCCAAGAGACCCAGTACTTC	CASSFPSTSGQETQYF
-	TRBD2	TRBV2	TRBJ2-1	TGTGCCAGCGGAGGGAAGAGCGGGAGTTCAAATGAGCAGTTCTTC	CASGGKSGSSNEQFF
-	-	TRBV5-4	TRBJ2-2	TGTGCCAGCAGCCCGGACAGCAACACCGGGGAGCTGTTTTTT	CASSPDSNTGELFF
-	-	TRBV30	TRBJ1-6	TGTGCCTGGAGTGTAGCAGGGTTTAATTCACCCCTCCACTTT	CAWSVAGFNSPLHF
-	TRBD1	TRBV29-1	TRBJ2-1	TGCAGCGTTGGGGACAGCTCCTACAATGAGCAGTTCTTC	CSVGDSSYNEQFF
-	-	TRBV5-4	TRBJ1-1	TGTGCCAGCAGCTTGCAACGAGGGGGGGATCGGGACACTGAAGCTTTCTTT	CASSLQRGGDRDTEAFF
-	-	TRBV7-2	TRBJ1-3	TGTGCCAGCACCTATATGAGCTCTGGAAACACCATATATTTT	CASTYMSSGNTIYF
once	TRBD1	TRBV28	TRBJ1-2	TGTGCCAGCAGTTTGACAGGGGGCATGGACTATGGCTACACCTTC	CASSLTGGMDYGYTF
few	-	TRBV5-5	TRBJ1-1	TGTGCCAGCAGAACAGGGAACACTGAAGCTTTCTTT	CASRTGNTEAFF
-	-	TRBV7-9	TRBJ1-1	TGTGCCAGCAGCAACCAGGGTGAAGCTTTCTTT	CASSNQGEAFF
once	-	TRBV5-1	TRBJ2-3	TGCGCCAGCAGCGATCTAGCAGGCACAGATACGCAGTATTTT	CASSDLAGTDTQYF
-	-	TRBV7-2	TRBJ2-2	TGTGCCAGCAAACTTGCTACGAACACCGGGGAGCTGTTTTTT	CASKLATNTGELFF
-	TRBD2	TRBV7-8	TRBJ2-7	TGTGCCAGCAGCACCGGGACTAGCTACGAGCAGTACTTC	CASSTGTSYEQYF
-	-	TRBV2	TRBJ1-2	TGTGCCAGCAGCCCCAACAGTCGATCCTATGGCTACACCTTC	CASSPNSRSYGYTF
-	TRBD1	TRBV7-8	TRBJ1-2	TGTGCCAGCAGCCTTGACCAGAACAGGGGCGGCTACACCTTC	CASSLDQNRGGYTF
-	-	TRBV19	TRBJ2-7	TGTGCCAGTAGTTTCGGGTGGGCCTACGAGCAGTACTTC	CASSFGWAYEQYF
-	-	TRBV6-5	TRBJ2-7	TGTGCCAGCACCAACTCAGGGCAGGGTTCCTACGAGCAGTACTTC	CASTNSGQGSYEQYF
-	-	TRBV7-8	TRBJ1-2	TGTGCCAGCAGCTTAGTTGGCTTTAACTATGGCTACACCTTC	CASSLVGFNYGYTF
-	TRBD2	TRBV9	TRBJ2-1	TGTGCCAGCAGCGCCCGGACTAGCGGGAGATGGGACAATGAGCAGTTCTTC	CASSARTSGRWDNEQFF
-	-	TRBV7-2	TRBJ1-5	TGTGCCAGCAGCTTACAGACAGGTCTAAGCAATCAGCCCCAGCATTTT	CASSLQTGLSNQPQHF
once	TRBD2	TRBV4-1	TRBJ2-1	TGCGCCAGCAGCGGCTTTGGTGGCGGGAGCTCCTACAATGAGCAGTTCTTC	CASSGFGGGSSYNEQFF
-	TRBD1	TRBV6-5	TRBJ2-2	TGTGCCAGCAGACTGGACAGGGCCAACACCGGGGAGCTGTTTTTT	CASRLDRANTGELFF
-	TRBD2	TRBV5-1	TRBJ2-5	TGCGCCAGCAAAGCGGGAGGTATGGGGGAGACCCAGTACTTC	CASKAGGMGETQYF
-	-	TRBV7-9	TRBJ1-1	TGTGCCAGCAGCTTAGTCGGGGTCGGAGCTTTCTTT	CASSLVGVGAFF
-	-	TRBV9	TRBJ1-5	TGTGCCAGCAGCCTCCGGGCAGGGTCAGATCAGCCCCAGCATTTT	CASSLRAGSDQPQHF
few	-	TRBV4-3	TRBJ2-7	TGCGCCAGCAGACCGGGACAGGGTGCTAGCGGGGGACCCCATTCCTACGAGCAGTACTTC	CASRPGQGASGGPHSYEQYF
few	TRBD1	TRBV7-3	TRBJ2-5	TGTGCCAGCAGCGAACAGGGGCAAGAGACCCAGTACTTC	CASSEQGQETQYF
-	-	TRBV11-2	TRBJ1-5	TGTGCCAGCAGCCACGACAGCCTCAGCAATCAGCCCCAGCATTTT	CASSHDSLSNQPQHF
-	-	TRBV5-1	TRBJ1-5	TGCGCCAGCAGCTTGACAGGGTGGGGTCAGCCCCAGCATTTT	CASSLTGWGQPQHF
-	TRBD1	TRBV18	TRBJ2-1	TGTGCCAGCTCCGGACAGGGCGGGAATGAGCAGTTCTTC	CASSGQGGNEQFF
-	-	TRBV7-9	TRBJ1-1	TGTGCCAGCAGCCCGACGACAGGGAACACTGAAGCTTTCTTT	CASSPTTGNTEAFF
-	-	TRBV20-1	TRBJ1-2	TGCAGTGCTAGAGATATAGTTGGCTACACCTTC	CSARDIVGYTF
few	-	TRBV5-1	TRBJ2-1	TGCGCCAGCAGCTTGCTCGTGCCGGGGAATGAGCAGTTCTTC	CASSLLVPGNEQFF
-	-	TRBV5-6	TRBJ1-1	TGTGCCAGCAGCTTGGATCTCCCAGGGGTTACTGAAGCTTTCTTT	CASSLDLPGVTEAFF
-	-	TRBV6-5	TRBJ1-1	TGTGCCAGCAGTTTCTACAACCGGGGAACTGAAGCTTTCTTT	CASSFYNRGTEAFF
once	TRBD2	TRBV7-2	TRBJ2-5	TGTGCCAGCAGCTTAGCCCTAGCGGGGGGGGCGGAGACCCAGTACTTC	CASSLALAGGAETQYF
-	TRBD1	TRBV6-1	TRBJ1-6	TGTGCCAGCAGTGGGGACGGACAGGGAGGGCCCTCCTATAATTCACCCCTCCACTTT	CASSGDGQGGPSYNSPLHF
-	-	TRBV15	TRBJ2-3	TGTGCCACCAGCACCTTAGCGGATACGCAGTATTTT	CATSTLADTQYF
few	-	TRBV4-2	TRBJ1-4	TGTGCCAGCAGCCAAGATCTTGAGGGATTCCTGTTTTTT	CASSQDLEGFLFF
-	-	TRBV7-7	TRBJ1-1	TGTGCTAGCACCCCTGTGAGGGGGGGCCCTGAAGCTTTCTTT	CASTPVRGGPEAFF
-	TRBD2	TRBV9	TRBJ2-5	TGTGCCAGCAGCGCAACGCCTAGCGGGAGCAAAGAGACCCAGTACTTC	CASSATPSGSKETQYF
-	TRBD2	TRBV4-1	TRBJ2-2	TGCGCCAGCAGCCTGGGACTAGCGGGGCTTTCGAACACCGGGGAGCTGTTTTTT	CASSLGLAGLSNTGELFF
-	-	TRBV5-1	TRBJ2-5	TGCGCCAGCAGCGGCGGGACTGCACAAGAGACCCAGTACTTC	CASSGGTAQETQYF
-	-	TRBV1	TRBJ1-6	TGCACCAGCAGCCAAGATCGGGTTAGGGGCTTAACGGCTAATAATTCACCCCTCCACTTT	CTSSQDRVRGLTANNSPLHF
few	-	TRBV25-1	TRBJ1-3	TGTGCCAGCAGTGAACCGGGGGGAAACACCATATATTTT	CASSEPGGNTIYF
-	TRBD2	TRBV11-3	TRBJ2-1	TGTGCCAGCAGCTTAAATCCTAGCGGCGGGACCGAGCAGTTCTTC	CASSLNPSGGTEQFF
-	-	TRBV15	TRBJ1-2	TGTGCCACCAGCAAACCTTCACCGGGCGACATCGAGGGTGGCTACACCTTC	CATSKPSPGDIEGGYTF